Following are 19 T cell receptor beta chains from one sample sequenced in a study of T cell responses to AZD1222 COVID-19 vaccine. Sequencing was performed with immunoSEQ multiplex PCR; in TCRdb, only in-frame clones are kept and a portion is missing. This table has 100,000 to 150,000 clones, 91% appearing once. Sequencing used peripheral blood, obtained on day 0 of AZD1222 vaccination. Every receptor here comes from an adult in good health.

The rearrangement links TRBV30 to TRBJ1-5, with 9 bases matching TRBD1. V was clipped by 0 bases and J by 2 bases; unmatched bases: 2. This CDR3 region has 15 residues. The germline V gene has CDR1 GTSNPN and CDR2 SVGIG (reference sequence). The CDR3 DNA reads as TGTGCCTGGAGTGTGACAGGGGGGGGCAATCAGCCCCAGCATTTT. Translating it yields CAWSVTGGGNQPQHF.

This chain joins TRBV6-9 and TRBJ2-5; 7 positions match TRBD1. V was pared by 11 bases and J by 2 bases, with 11 bases of the junction left unmatched. This CDR3 contains 14 residues. Germline-derived CDR1 and CDR2 are MNHGY and SVAAGI. The CDR3 here is CAPASGRGQETQYF. The CDR3 DNA is TGTGCCCCAGCATCGGGCAGGGGGCAAGAGACCCAGTACTTC.

About this clone itself: The junction departs from germline at one end; a sequencing error may be responsible. The chain combines TRBV3-1 (or the pseudogene TRBV3-2) with TRBJ2-1; D might be TRBD2 (7 bases). Germline CDR1 reads LGHDT; CDR2 reads YNNKEL (reference sequence). This CDR3 has 17 amino acids. The CDR3 loop is CASSLRRGGQYTPEEFF. The DNA of the CDR3 is TGTGCCAGCAGCCTACGTAGGGGGGGCCAGTACACCCCTGAGGAGTTCTTC.

This chain joins TRBV5-1 and TRBJ2-3; 8 positions agree with TRBD2. Germline CDR1 and CDR2: SGHRS and YFSETQ. The CDR3 is 12 amino acids. Trimming cost V 7 bases and J 11 bases; bases outside gene matches: 9. CDR3 DNA: TGCGCCAGCCGGCGGGAGGCCCTCGAGCAGTATTTT. Translation gives CASRREALEQYF.

This chain joins TRBV11-2 and TRBJ1-4; D ambiguous. CDR1 and CDR2 from the germline V gene are SGHAT and FQNNGV. Trimming stripped 3 bases from V and 0 bases from J, with 5 bases between. The CDR3 is 14 amino acids. CDR3 DNA: TGTGCCAGCAGCTTTGGAACAACTAATGAAAAACTGTTTTTT. This gives the protein CASSFGTTNEKLFF.

This clone has more than one count but fewer than ten. V gene TRBV9 combines with J gene TRBJ1-3; D is undetermined. Between the trimmed V and J ends, which lost 0 bases and 3 bases, there was a span of 4 bases. The CDR3 length is 13 residues. Germline loops: CDR1 SGDLS, CDR2 YYNGEE. In DNA, the CDR3 is TGTGCCAGCAGCGTAGGAGGTGGAAACACCATATATTTT. Its translation: CASSVGGGNTIYF.

This clone has more than one count but fewer than ten. The chain is built from TRBV5-6 and TRBJ1-1; D is ambiguous. Germline-derived CDR1 and CDR2 are SGHDT and YYEEEE. Trimming removed 1 base at V and 6 bases at J, with 7 bases between. The CDR3 covers 12 residues. This chain's CDR3 is CASSLPNAEAFF. In DNA, the CDR3 is TGTGCCAGCAGCTTGCCAAACGCTGAAGCTTTCTTT.

CDR3 in amino acids: CASSQDVQETQYF. CDR3 nucleotide sequence: TGCGCCAGCAGCCAGGACGTACAAGAGACCCAGTACTTC. V and J are TRBV5-1 and TRBJ2-5; D remains unclear. The germline V gene has CDR1 SGHRS and CDR2 YFSETQ. Trimming took 4 bases from V and 2 from J, leaving 9 bases between them. The length of the CDR3 is 13 residues. Supplemented by reference TRBV5-1 and TRBJ2-5, the full variable domain reads KAGVTQTPRYLIKTRGQQVTLSCSPISGHRSVSWYQQTPGQGLQFLFEYFSETQRNKGNFPGRFSGRQFSNSRSEMNVSTLELGDSALYLCASSQDVQETQYFGPGTRLLVL.

The chain has TRBV5-1 and TRBJ2-1; 10 nucleotides align to TRBD2. The trim removed 4 bases at V and 7 bases at J, leaving 8 bases unmatched. CDR3 length equals 15 residues. Germline assignment: CDR1 SGHRS and CDR2 YFSETQ. The CDR3 nucleotides are TGCGCCAGCAGCCTTAGCGGGGGGTTCGGGAATGAGCAGTTCTTC. This sequence encodes CASSLSGGFGNEQFF. The entire variable domain, with the rest obtained from reference TRBV5-1 and TRBJ2-1, is as follows: KAGVTQTPRYLIKTRGQQVTLSCSPISGHRSVSWYQQTPGQGLQFLFEYFSETQRNKGNFPGRFSGRQFSNSRSEMNVSTLELGDSALYLCASSLSGGFGNEQFFGPGTRLTVL.

The chain carries TRBV18 and TRBJ2-1, with 9 bases fitting TRBD1. The V gene end was trimmed by 1 base and the J gene end by 6 bases; junction bases not matched to a gene: 7. The CDR3 has 16 residues. From germline, CDR1 is KGHSH and CDR2 LQKENI. The CDR3 here is CASSPQVLDRGNEQFF. CDR3 nucleotides: TGTGCCAGCTCACCACAGGTTTTGGACAGGGGCAATGAGCAGTTCTTC.

The chain links TRBV19 to TRBJ1-1, with a possible D match to TRBD1 (6 bases). The CDR3 has 12 residues. The germline V gene encodes CDR1 LNHDA and CDR2 SQIVND (reference sequence). With 2 bases removed from V and 7 bases from J, the gap between germline ends came to 8 bases. For the CDR3, the DNA is TGTGCCAGTAGTATACTGGACAGTGAAGCTTTCTTT. Translating gives CASSILDSEAFF.

The chain carries TRBV25-1 and TRBJ1-4; 7 positions agree with TRBD1. The germline V gene encodes CDR1 MGHDK and CDR2 SYGVNS. The V gene end was trimmed by 5 bases and the J gene end by 8 bases; junction bases not matched to a gene: 5. The CDR3 length is 13 residues. CDR3 DNA: TGTGCCAGCAGTTCCGGGACAGACGAAAAACTGTTTTTT. The encoded protein is CASSSGTDEKLFF.

The chain uses TRBV9 and TRBJ1-3; D call uncertain. Germline values: CDR1 SGDLS, CDR2 YYNGEE. This CDR3 contains 16 residues. The ends were cut back, 4 bases at V and 4 bases at J, with 18 bases in the middle. CDR3 protein: CASSPHRGGNGNTIYF. Here the CDR3 DNA reads TGTGCCAGCAGCCCCCATCGGGGAGGGAACGGAAACACCATATATTTT.

This chain uses TRBV19 with TRBJ1-2, with D unclear. The CDR3 loop spans 17 amino acids. Germline loops: CDR1 LNHDA, CDR2 SQIVND (reference sequence). V was clipped by 3 bases and J by 8 bases, with 25 bases between them. CDR3 sequence (DNA): TGTGCCAGTAGTATGCCTCCTCTTGGGGTTGCACCGGCGGGCTACACCTTC. It specifies CASSMPPLGVAPAGYTF.

V usage is TRBV28 and J usage is TRBJ1-5; tentative D call: TRBD1 (5 bases). The CDR3 spans 14 residues. Germline loops: CDR1 MDHEN, CDR2 SYDVKM. Between the trimmed V and J ends, which lost 9 bases and 0 bases, there was a span of 12 bases. The CDR3 sequence is CASRRASSNQPQHF. In DNA form, the CDR3 reads TGTGCCAGTCGCAGGGCTTCTAGCAATCAGCCCCAGCATTTT.

J is TRBJ1-1 and V is TRBV19; a weak D match, TRBD1 (6 bases). Trimming cost V 3 bases and J 2 bases, with 7 bases left between them. The CDR3 has 13 residues. Germline lookup yields CDR1 LNHDA and CDR2 SQIVND (reference sequence). Here the CDR3 reads CASSMTGNTEAFF. CDR3 DNA: TGTGCCAGTAGTATGACAGGAAACACTGAAGCTTTCTTT.

The J gene is TRBJ1-2, the V gene TRBV11-2; 11 nucleotides match TRBD1. The germline CDR1 and CDR2 sequences are SGHAT and FQNNGV. V lost 7 bases and J lost 2; bases outside the gene matches: 9. The CDR3 extends over 16 amino acids. Here the CDR3 reads CASTQARTGGNYGYTF. In DNA form, the CDR3 reads TGTGCCAGCACCCAAGCCCGGACAGGGGGCAACTATGGCTACACCTTC. Full variable domain (rest looked up from reference TRBV11-2 and TRBJ1-2): EAGVAQSPRYKIIEKRQSVAFWCNPISGHATLYWYQQILGQGPKLLIQFQNNGVVDDSQLPKDRFSAERLKGVDSTLKIQPAKLEDSAVYLCASTQARTGGNYGYTFGSGTRLTVV.

The chain couples TRBV28 to TRBJ2-7; weak D call: TRBD2 (6 bases). CDR1 and CDR2 from the germline V gene are MDHEN and SYDVKM. Trimming removed 4 bases at V and 6 bases at J, with 16 bases between. The CDR3 loop spans 14 amino acids. The CDR3 loop reads CASSSGLAGSEQYF. CDR3 DNA: TGTGCCAGCAGTTCGGGACTTGCCGGGAGCGAGCAGTACTTC. Drawing the rest from reference TRBV28 and TRBJ2-7, the complete variable domain is DVKVTQSSRYLVKRTGEKVFLECVQDMDHENMFWYRQDPGLGLRLIYFSYDVKMKEKGDIPEGYSVSREKKERFSLILESASTNQTSMYLCASSSGLAGSEQYFGPGTRLTVT.

V usage is TRBV6-1 and J usage is TRBJ2-6; D remains ambiguous. V gave up 6 bases and J gave up 2 bases, with 14 bases separating them. CDR1 and CDR2 from the germline V gene are MNHNS and SASEGT. The CDR3 extends over 16 amino acids. The CDR3 coding sequence is TGTGCCAGCAGCGAAAACTTCGGACCTGGGGCCAACGTCCTGACTTTC. Its protein product is CASSENFGPGANVLTF.